Shown below are 19 T cell receptor beta chains from a single sample sequenced in a study of technical replicates of blood from a few donors. Data came from immunoSEQ multiplex PCR; TCRdb stores just in-frame clones and leaves some out. Of over 65,000 clones in the sample, approximately 97% were seen once. The sample taken for sequencing was T cells isolated from PBMCs. The receptors come from a human donor in good health.

This clone was recorded a few times. The rearrangement joins TRBV28 to TRBJ1-2, with TRBD1 identical over 7 bases. V trimming: 6 bases; J trimming: 8 bases; junction bases outside the gene matches: 24. The germline CDR1 and CDR2 sequences are MDHEN and SYDVKM. The CDR3 is made up of 18 amino acids. The CDR3: CASSPRKPGTAIPFGYTF. CDR3 nucleotides: TGTGCCAGCAGCCCTAGGAAACCCGGGACAGCCATCCCCTTCGGCTACACCTTC.

This chain links TRBV19 with TRBJ1-5, with unresolved D. This CDR3 has 14 residues. Trimming cost V 8 bases and J 0 bases, with 11 bases left between them. CDR1 is LNHDA and CDR2 is SQIVND in the germline V gene (reference sequence). CDR3 coding DNA: TGTGCCAGTGGTTACAGAGATAGCAATCAGCCCCAGCATTTT. Amino acid sequence: CASGYRDSNQPQHF.

With regard to this clone: The same CDR3 can be traced to other DNA sequences in this sample. The chain employs TRBV27 and TRBJ1-1; possibly TRBD1 for D (5 bases). V lost 2 bases and J 2 bases, leaving 6 bases between the germline ends. Germline V lookup: CDR1 MNHEY, CDR2 SMNVEV (reference sequence). This CDR3 comprises 13 residues. CDR3 amino acids: CASSLQGNTEAFF. The CDR3, as DNA: TGTGCCAGCAGTTTACAGGGAAACACTGAAGCTTTCTTT.

The J gene is TRBJ2-7, the V gene TRBV4-2; 14 bases map to TRBD2. Germline V gene sequence: CDR1 LGHNA, CDR2 YNFKEQ. After removal of 0 bases from V and 1 base from J, the junction contained 14 bases not matched to a gene. The CDR3 contains 21 residues. The CDR3 reads CASSQDPQGLAGAPPSYEQYF. The DNA of the CDR3 is TGTGCCAGCAGCCAAGACCCCCAGGGACTAGCGGGAGCACCCCCTTCCTACGAGCAGTACTTC.

DNA for the CDR3: TGTGCCAGCAGTGACGAAGGGGACACCGATTCACCCCTCCACTTT. This encodes CASSDEGDTDSPLHF. The chain uses TRBV2 and TRBJ1-6, with D tentatively TRBD1 (6 bases). V lost 3 bases, J lost 8 bases, and 14 bases lay in between. This CDR3 region has 15 residues. The germline V gene has CDR1 SNHLY and CDR2 FYNNEI.

The V call is TRBV9, the J call TRBJ2-3, with D possibly TRBD1 on 6 matching bases. The V and J ends lost 0 bases and 5 bases respectively, with 10 bases between them. The germline V gene encodes CDR1 SGDLS and CDR2 YYNGEE. CDR3 length: 14 amino acids. Written as DNA, the CDR3 is TGTGCCAGCAGCGTAGAACCCAGGGGAGATACGCAGTATTTT. Encoded protein: CASSVEPRGDTQYF.

This CDR3 is CASSFRDRTTDTQYF. In DNA form, the CDR3 reads TGTGCCAGCAGCTTCCGGGACAGGACCACAGATACGCAGTATTTT. The genes are TRBV11-3 and TRBJ2-3; 8 bases are a match to TRBD1. The CDR3 consists of 15 residues. Germline loops: CDR1 SGHNT, CDR2 YENEEA. The J segment lost 2 bases and the V segment lost 3 bases, leaving 4 bases of the junction unmatched. The full variable domain, with the rest looked up from reference TRBV11-3 and TRBJ2-3, is EAGVVQSPRYKIIEKKQPVAFWCNPISGHNTLYWYLQNLGQGPELLIRYENEEAVDDSQLPKDRFSAERLKGVDSTLKIQPAELGDSAVYLCASSFRDRTTDTQYFGPGTRLTVL.

This chain links TRBV9 with TRBJ1-4, with D unresolved. Germline CDR1 and CDR2: SGDLS and YYNGEE. Trimming pared 3 bases from V and 2 bases from J, leaving 8 bases between. This CDR3 is built from 14 residues. The CDR3, as DNA: TGTGCCAGCAGCGACGGAGGGACTAATGAAAAACTGTTTTTT. It yields the protein CASSDGGTNEKLFF.

This chain links TRBV5-1 with TRBJ2-7; D is unclear. This CDR3 contains 13 residues. Looked up from germline, CDR1 is SGHRS and CDR2 is YFSETQ. V shed 0 bases and J shed 4 bases, with 8 bases lying between them. CDR3 coding DNA: TGCGCCAGCAGCTTGGACAGAATTTACGAGCAGTACTTC. This codes for CASSLDRIYEQYF. Full variable domain (rest looked up from reference TRBV5-1 and TRBJ2-7): KAGVTQTPRYLIKTRGQQVTLSCSPISGHRSVSWYQQTPGQGLQFLFEYFSETQRNKGNFPGRFSGRQFSNSRSEMNVSTLELGDSALYLCASSLDRIYEQYFGPGTRLTVT.

V and J are TRBV13 and TRBJ2-5; a weak D match, TRBD1 (6 bases). The CDR3 sequence is 14 residues long. V lost 5 bases and J lost 2, with 12 bases in between. Germline V CDR1 and CDR2: PRHDT, FYEKMQ (reference sequence). DNA for the CDR3: TGTGCCAGCAGCCCCGGACAGAGACAAGAGACCCAGTACTTC. It encodes CASSPGQRQETQYF.

V usage is TRBV5-1 and J usage is TRBJ2-3; 8 bases are shared with TRBD1. This CDR3 comprises 15 residues. The germline V gene has CDR1 SGHRS and CDR2 YFSETQ. V was pared by 4 bases and J by 6 bases, with 10 bases of the junction left unmatched. The CDR3 loop reads CASSQPTGAGDTQYF. The CDR3 nucleotides read TGCGCCAGCAGCCAGCCGACAGGGGCTGGGGATACGCAGTATTTT.

The chain couples TRBV6-5 to TRBJ2-3; D perhaps matches TRBD2 (7 bases). V was clipped by 7 bases and J by 6 bases, with 20 bases between them. There are 15 residues in the CDR3. The germline CDR1 and CDR2 sequences are MNHEY and SVGAGI. The chain's CDR3 is CASTTQSRGADTQYF. As DNA, the CDR3 is TGTGCCAGCACCACTCAATCCCGGGGGGCCGATACGCAGTATTTT.

This clone has more than one count but fewer than ten. The chain uses TRBV6-5 and TRBJ2-1, with 8 bases identical to TRBD2. Germline V gives CDR1 MNHEY, CDR2 SVGAGI. J gave up 7 bases and V 6 bases, and 8 bases lay outside the gene matches. The CDR3 contains 14 residues. CDR3 in amino acids: CASSPPGGKNEQFF. The CDR3 nucleotides read TGTGCCAGCAGCCCCCCGGGAGGGAAGAATGAGCAGTTCTTC.

The chain combines TRBV28 with TRBJ2-1; possible D gene TRBD2, 5 bases. The germline V gene has CDR1 MDHEN and CDR2 SYDVKM. V dropped 5 bases and J dropped 14 bases, with 16 bases sitting between them. The CDR3 has 12 amino acids. The CDR3 spells CASSPARREEFF. The DNA of the CDR3 is TGTGCCAGCAGTCCGGCGAGACGGGAAGAGTTCTTC. The full variable domain, completed using reference TRBV28 and TRBJ2-1, is DVKVTQSSRYLVKRTGEKVFLECVQDMDHENMFWYRQDPGLGLRLIYFSYDVKMKEKGDIPEGYSVSREKKERFSLILESASTNQTSMYLCASSPARREEFFGPGTRLTVL.

V usage is TRBV6-5 and J usage is TRBJ1-2, with 8 positions matching TRBD1. Germline assignment: CDR1 MNHEY and CDR2 SVGAGI. J was trimmed by 4 bases and V by 5 bases; bases with no gene match: 3. The CDR3 sequence is 13 residues long. The CDR3 DNA reads TGTGCCAGCAGTCGACAGGGGCCCTATGGCTACACCTTC. Translated, it gives CASSRQGPYGYTF.

This chain links TRBV4-1 with TRBJ1-3; 8 nucleotides match TRBD1. V lost 2 bases, J lost 6 bases, and 9 bases stayed unmatched. Germline V lookup: CDR1 MGHRA, CDR2 YSYEKL. The CDR3 runs 16 residues. Here the CDR3 reads CASSQTLTGGQNTIYF. DNA of the CDR3: TGCGCCAGCAGCCAAACTCTTACAGGGGGGCAAAACACCATATATTTT.

This chain uses TRBV11-3 with TRBJ1-6, with a weak D call TRBD1 (5 bases). Germline V gene sequence: CDR1 SGHNT, CDR2 YENEEA. Trimming removed 0 bases from V and 2 bases from J, with 5 bases in between. The CDR3 covers 15 residues. DNA for the CDR3: TGTGCCAGCAGCTTAGACAGGGCCTATAATTCACCCCTCCACTTT. It translates to CASSLDRAYNSPLHF.

The chain has TRBV6-5 and TRBJ1-2; TRBD1 might be the D (6 bases). The CDR3 has 14 amino acids. Per the germline V gene, CDR1 is MNHEY and CDR2 is SVGAGI. V was shortened by 2 bases and J by 4 bases, with 11 bases between the two germline ends. Written as DNA, the CDR3 is TGTGCCAGCAGTTACGTTGGGACACCCTATGGCTACACCTTC. Translating it yields CASSYVGTPYGYTF.

The chain is built from TRBV2 and TRBJ1-1; 8 nucleotides line up with TRBD1. The CDR3 length is 15 residues. V lost 1 base to trimming and J lost 4 bases; unmatched junction nucleotides: 5. In germline, CDR1 is SNHLY, CDR2 FYNNEI. The CDR3 here is CASSEVYRGSTEAFF. CDR3 nucleotide sequence: TGTGCCAGCAGTGAAGTATACAGGGGGTCCACTGAAGCTTTCTTT. The whole variable domain, filled in from reference TRBV2 and TRBJ1-1, reads EPEVTQTPSHQVTQMGQEVILRCVPISNHLYFYWYRQILGQKVEFLVSFYNNEISEKSEIFDDQFSVERPDGSNFTLKIRSTKLEDSAMYFCASSEVYRGSTEAFFGQGTRLTVV.